This T cell receptor (beta chain) was documented in a study of T cell changes during pregnancy in multiple sclerosis. The protocol was immunoSEQ multiplex PCR, while the TCRdb copy is restricted to in-frame clones and leaves out a portion. The table shows almost 35,000 clones, with approximately 90% occurring only once. Germline CDR1 is SGHNT and CDR2 is YYREEE (reference sequence). The V gene end was trimmed by 2 bases and the J gene end by 6 bases; junction bases not matched to a gene: 2. The CDR3 contains 15 residues. The sequence derives from a female donor with multiple sclerosis, enrolled in a pregnancy study. The material was CD8+ T cells from peripheral blood mononuclear cells, obtained before pregnancy. The V gene is TRBV5-4, the J gene TRBJ2-1; TRBD2 matches at 13 bases. The CDR3 region is CASSLGLAGANEQFF. Written as DNA, the CDR3 is TGTGCCAGCAGCTTAGGACTAGCGGGAGCCAATGAGCAGTTCTTC.